This T cell receptor (beta chain) comes out of a study of neoadjuvant anti-PD-1 for oral cavity cancer. Study-wide context: Non-progressing patients received a fourth nivolumab dose near day 43, then surgery on days 50-56.

Profiled with immunoSEQ multiplex PCR; TCRdb holds only in-frame clones, not every one. This table holds fewer than 15,000 clones, roughly 79% found once. This CDR3 contains 14 residues. Trimming took 2 bases from V and 2 from J, leaving 10 bases between them. Germline loops: CDR1 MNHNY, CDR2 SVGAGI (reference sequence). Time point reported: after neoadjuvant nivolumab, at surgical resection. These newly diagnosed stage II-IVA oral cavity squamous cell carcinoma patients had no prior systemic or radiation treatment. This receptor was taken from a person aged 40 to 85 with oral cavity squamous cell carcinoma. The specimen was PBMCs, collected after nivolumab (anti-PD-1) treatment. This rearrangement joins TRBV6-6 to TRBJ2-7, with D possibly matching TRBD1 (6 bases). This CDR3 reads CASSYQQGPYEQYF. In DNA, the CDR3 is TGTGCCAGCAGTTACCAACAGGGCCCCTACGAGCAGTACTTC.